Following are 4 T cell receptor beta chains from one sample sequenced in a study of T cell responses to AZD1222 COVID-19 vaccine. Using immunoSEQ multiplex PCR, the repertoire was profiled, and TCRdb retains in-frame clones only, with some absent. The sample has about 84,000 clones; about 86% are singletons. Here the sequenced sample was peripheral blood, taken 28 days after the second AZD1222 dose. These receptors were taken from an adult who received the AZD1222 COVID-19 vaccine.

The chain employs TRBV2 and TRBJ2-7, with TRBD2 as a possible D gene (6 bases). V dropped 4 bases and J dropped 0 bases, with 16 bases sitting between them. The CDR3 covers 16 residues. Germline V gene data show CDR1 as SNHLY and CDR2 as FYNNEI. In nucleotides, the CDR3 is TGTGCCAGCAGTGGAATCGGGGGACTTAGCTCCTACGAGCAGTACTTC. Translated, it gives CASSGIGGLSSYEQYF.

The rearrangement links TRBV4-1 to TRBJ2-1, with 8 bases that match TRBD1. CDR1 and CDR2 (germline): MGHRA, YSYEKL. The CDR3 has 14 amino acids. V was pared by 2 bases and J by 10 bases, with 7 bases of the junction left unmatched. The CDR3 sequence: CASSQPRTGREQFF. Written as DNA, the CDR3 is TGCGCCAGCAGCCAACCCCGGACAGGGCGGGAGCAGTTCTTC.

This clone has only a few counts. V and J are TRBV3-1 (or the pseudogene TRBV3-2) and TRBJ2-7; 9 bases agree with TRBD2. V lost 4 bases, J lost 4 bases, and 8 bases stayed unmatched. The CDR3 has 15 residues. Germline values: CDR1 LGHDT, CDR2 YNNKEL (reference sequence). The CDR3 region is CASSPGAGGQYEQYF. The CDR3 nucleotides read TGTGCCAGCAGCCCGGGGGCGGGAGGGCAATACGAGCAGTACTTC.

The V call is TRBV5-8, the J call TRBJ2-7; TRBD1 matches 9 bases. Germline lookup yields CDR1 SGHTS and CDR2 YDEGEE. Unmatched junction bases numbered 15, after V lost 2 bases and J lost 3 bases. This CDR3 contains 18 residues. In DNA, the CDR3 is TGTGCCAGCAGCTTAACTGAATCCGGGACAGGGTTTATCTACGAGCAGTACTTC. This codes for CASSLTESGTGFIYEQYF.